A single sample gave rise to the 11 T cell receptor beta chains below, sequenced in a study of T-cell memory formation after mild COVID-19. TCRdb re-analysed the 5' RACE reads in MiXCR, keeping a single row per CDR3 protein. The table has 220,000 or so distinct CDR3 sequences, more than 8% seen once. The sequencing input was PBMCs or a T cell subset sorted from them (not recorded which). All receptors derive from a man between 18 and 35 years old who had mild COVID-19 (a few samples of this study predate the infection). Cell type and time point are not known.

The CDR3 reads CSARMGRTGGPRDEQFF. The CDR3 DNA is TGCAGTGCTAGAATGGGACGGACGGGGGGGCCTCGGGATGAGCAGTTCTTC. The V call is TRBV20-1, the J call TRBJ2-1, with TRBD2 matching over 8 bases. Unmatched junction bases numbered 17, after V lost 2 bases and J lost 8 bases. CDR1 is DFQATT and CDR2 is SNEGSKA in the germline V gene (reference sequence). The CDR3 has 17 residues.

This clonotype has just a few counts. The chain employs TRBV6-5 and TRBJ2-5, with a possible D match to TRBD2 (5 bases). The CDR3 runs to 12 residues. The V end was cut by 8 bases, the J end by 5 bases, with 12 bases between. Looked up from germline, CDR1 is MNHEY and CDR2 is SVGAGI. The CDR3 loop is CASGLGGETQYF. The CDR3 coding sequence is TGTGCCAGCGGCCTAGGAGGCGAGACCCAGTACTTC.

There are many counts of this clonotype. The J gene is TRBJ2-7, the V gene TRBV4-3; perhaps TRBD2 as D (6 bases). The CDR3 runs 14 residues. Trimming removed 0 bases at V and 5 bases at J, with 11 bases between. Germline assignment: CDR1 LGHNA and CDR2 YSLEER. As DNA, the CDR3 is TGCGCCAGCAGCCAAGATGAGGGAGGTCACGAGCAGTACGTC. Its protein product is CASSQDEGGHEQYV.

The chain employs TRBV7-2 and TRBJ2-1; D gene unclear. Deletions cut 1 base from V and 7 bases from J, with 5 bases between. In germline, CDR1 is SGHTA, CDR2 FQGNSA. This CDR3 region has 12 residues. This CDR3 reads CASSLVRNEQFF. In DNA form, the CDR3 reads TGTGCCAGCAGCTTAGTCCGGAATGAGCAGTTCTTC. Full variable domain (rest looked up from reference TRBV7-2 and TRBJ2-1): GAGVSQSPSNKVTEKGKDVELRCDPISGHTALYWYRQSLGQGLEFLIYFQGNSAPDKSGLPSDRFSAERTGGSVSTLTIQRTQQEDSAVYLCASSLVRNEQFFGPGTRLTVL.

To note about this clonotype: This may be a read error, as it is one base from a much larger clone. The chain links TRBV6-5 to TRBJ2-5; the D gene is possibly TRBD2 (6 bases). The CDR3 extends over 16 amino acids. Germline loops: CDR1 MNHEY, CDR2 SVGAGI. CDR3: CASSYSTAGWEKTRYF. DNA of the CDR3: TGTGCCAGCAGTTACTCGACCGCGGGGTGGGAAAAGACCCGGTACTTC.

This clonotype was found a few times. This chain uses TRBV20-1 with TRBJ2-7; 11 bases line up with TRBD2. CDR3 size: 16 residues. The V gene end was trimmed by 1 base and the J gene end by 2 bases; junction bases not matched to a gene: 7. Germline V gene lookup returns CDR1 DFQATT and CDR2 SNEGSKA (reference sequence). CDR3 region: CSARARLAGRTYEQYF. The CDR3 DNA reads TGCAGTGCTAGAGCCAGACTAGCGGGGCGAACCTACGAGCAGTACTTC.

This clonotype was detected ten times or more. The rearrangement links TRBV5-1 to TRBJ1-3, with 9 nucleotides matching TRBD1. Per germline, CDR1 SGHRS and CDR2 YFSETQ. The CDR3 length is 18 residues. The V gene end was trimmed by 0 bases and the J gene end by 4 bases; junction bases not matched to a gene: 11. Here the CDR3 DNA reads TGCGCCAGCAGCTTGGAGTCGGACAGGGGCCTGGTAGGAAACACCATATATTTT. Translating gives CASSLESDRGLVGNTIYF.

This chain uses TRBV5-1 with TRBJ1-2; weak D call: TRBD1 (6 bases). The ends were cut back, 0 bases at V and 3 bases at J, with 12 bases in the middle. CDR1 is SGHRS and CDR2 is YFSETQ in the germline V gene. The CDR3 extends over 15 amino acids. The CDR3 DNA reads TGCGCCAGCAGCTTGGCCACAGGGCCGGACTATGGCTACACCTTC. Protein product: CASSLATGPDYGYTF.

This clonotype was seen more than once but under ten times. The V gene is TRBV27, the J gene TRBJ1-5, with no clear D. CDR1 is MNHEY, CDR2 SMNVEV, per germline (reference sequence). The CDR3 is 12 residues long. V gave up 10 bases and J gave up 3 bases, with 10 bases separating them. The CDR3 DNA reads as TGTGCCATCACGATAAACAATCAGCCCCAGCATTTT. Protein: CAITINNQPQHF.

This clonotype was counted once. CDR3 sequence (DNA): TGCGCCAGCAGAGAATTCCGGGACAGGGGAGCCACTCAGCCCCAGCATTTT. Its translation: CASREFRDRGATQPQHF. The chain couples TRBV5-1 to TRBJ1-5, with 10 bases identical to TRBD1. Germline loops: CDR1 SGHRS, CDR2 YFSETQ. CDR3 length: 17 amino acids. J gave up 6 bases and V 5 bases, and 14 bases lay outside the gene matches.

This clonotype was observed at least ten times. This sequence joins TRBV7-9 and TRBJ2-3, with a weak D call TRBD1 (7 bases). The ends were cut back, 3 bases at V and 2 bases at J, with 18 bases in the middle. This CDR3 has 17 amino acids. CDR1 is SEHNR and CDR2 is FQNEAQ in the germline V gene (reference sequence). CDR3 protein: CASSFLTGRTATDTQYF. CDR3 DNA: TGTGCCAGCAGCTTCCTGACAGGGAGGACGGCCACAGATACGCAGTATTTT.